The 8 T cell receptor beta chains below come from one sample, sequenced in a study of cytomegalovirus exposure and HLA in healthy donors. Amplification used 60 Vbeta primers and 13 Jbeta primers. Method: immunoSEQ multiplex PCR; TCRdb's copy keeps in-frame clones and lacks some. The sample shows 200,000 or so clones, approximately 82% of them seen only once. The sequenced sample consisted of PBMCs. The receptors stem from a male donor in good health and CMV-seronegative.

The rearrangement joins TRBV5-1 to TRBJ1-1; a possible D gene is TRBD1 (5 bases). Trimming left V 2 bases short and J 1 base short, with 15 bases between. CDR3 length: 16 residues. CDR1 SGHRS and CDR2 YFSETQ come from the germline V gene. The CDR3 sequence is CASSFGSGRENTEAFF. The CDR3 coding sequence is TGCGCCAGCAGCTTTGGCTCTGGCAGGGAGAACACTGAAGCTTTCTTT.

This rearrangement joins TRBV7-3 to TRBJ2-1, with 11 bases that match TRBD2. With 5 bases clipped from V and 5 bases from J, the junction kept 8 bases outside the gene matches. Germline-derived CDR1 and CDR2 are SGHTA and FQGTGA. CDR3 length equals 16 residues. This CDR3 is CASSRYSGRDNNEQFF. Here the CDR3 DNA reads TGTGCCAGCAGCAGATATAGCGGGAGGGACAACAATGAGCAGTTCTTC.

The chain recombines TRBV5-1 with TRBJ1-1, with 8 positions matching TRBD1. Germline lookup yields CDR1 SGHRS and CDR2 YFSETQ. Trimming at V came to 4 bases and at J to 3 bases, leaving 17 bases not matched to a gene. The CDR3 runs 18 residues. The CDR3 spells CASSREGQVGFGDTEAFF. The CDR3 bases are TGCGCCAGCAGCAGAGAGGGACAGGTTGGGTTCGGCGACACTGAAGCTTTCTTT.

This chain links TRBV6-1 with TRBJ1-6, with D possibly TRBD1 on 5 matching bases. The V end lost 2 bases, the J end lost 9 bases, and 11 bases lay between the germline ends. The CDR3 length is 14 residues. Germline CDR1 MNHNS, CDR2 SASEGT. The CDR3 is CASSETGEGSPLHF. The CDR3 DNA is TGTGCCAGCAGTGAAACGGGGGAAGGTTCACCCCTCCACTTT.

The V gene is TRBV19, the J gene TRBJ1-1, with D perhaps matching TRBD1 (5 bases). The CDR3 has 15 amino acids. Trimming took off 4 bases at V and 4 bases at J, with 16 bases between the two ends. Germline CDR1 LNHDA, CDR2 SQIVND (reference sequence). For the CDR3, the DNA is TGTGCCAGTAGTAACAGACTGAAGGGGCCCACTGAAGCTTTCTTT. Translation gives CASSNRLKGPTEAFF. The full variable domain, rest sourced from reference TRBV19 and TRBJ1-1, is DGGITQSPKYLFRKEGQNVTLSCEQNLNHDAMYWYRQDPGQGLRLIYYSQIVNDFQKGDIAEGYSVSREKKESFPLTVTSAQKNPTAFYLCASSNRLKGPTEAFFGQGTRLTVV.

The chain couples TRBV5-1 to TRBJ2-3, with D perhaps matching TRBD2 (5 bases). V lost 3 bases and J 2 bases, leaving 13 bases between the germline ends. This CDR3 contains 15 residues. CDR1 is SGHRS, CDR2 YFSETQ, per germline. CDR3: CASSYKAAATDTQYF. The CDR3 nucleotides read TGCGCCAGCAGCTACAAAGCGGCAGCCACAGATACGCAGTATTTT. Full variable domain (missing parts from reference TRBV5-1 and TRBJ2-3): KAGVTQTPRYLIKTRGQQVTLSCSPISGHRSVSWYQQTPGQGLQFLFEYFSETQRNKGNFPGRFSGRQFSNSRSEMNVSTLELGDSALYLCASSYKAAATDTQYFGPGTRLTVL.

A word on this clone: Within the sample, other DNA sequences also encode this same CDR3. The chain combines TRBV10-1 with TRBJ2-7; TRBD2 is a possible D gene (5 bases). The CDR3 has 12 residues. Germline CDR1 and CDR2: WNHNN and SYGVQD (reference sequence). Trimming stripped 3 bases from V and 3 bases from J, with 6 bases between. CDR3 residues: CASSEGSYEQYF. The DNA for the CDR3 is TGCGCCAGCAGTGAAGGGAGCTACGAGCAGTACTTC.

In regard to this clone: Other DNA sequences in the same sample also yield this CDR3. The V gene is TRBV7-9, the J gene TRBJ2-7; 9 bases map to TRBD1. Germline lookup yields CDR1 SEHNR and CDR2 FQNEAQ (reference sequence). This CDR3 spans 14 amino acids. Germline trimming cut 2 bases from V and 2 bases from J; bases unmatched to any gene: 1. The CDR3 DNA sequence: TGTGCCAGCAGCTTACGGGACAGGGCCTACGAGCAGTACTTC. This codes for CASSLRDRAYEQYF. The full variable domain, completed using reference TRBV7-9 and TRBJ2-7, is DTGVSQNPRHKITKRGQNVTFRCDPISEHNRLYWYRQTLGQGPEFLTYFQNEAQLEKSRLLSDRFSAERPKGSFSTLEIQRTEQGDSAMYLCASSLRDRAYEQYFGPGTRLTVT.